This TCR beta chain appears in the sequencing data of a study of T-cell memory formation after mild COVID-19 (dated by TCRdb to 2020 to 2022). Concerning the study at large: Most TCR sequence clusters were specific to one of the two donors. The cohort was made up of two young adult volunteers, one female and one male, who were previously healthy. Longitudinal TCRalpha and TCRbeta repertoire sequencing tracked T-cell clones expanding and contracting after mild COVID-19 in two donors. Overall study outcomes, separate from this receptor: Whether the second-wave clones peaking on day 37 were SARS-CoV-2 specific was not confirmed. Contracting CD4+ clones were located mainly in the CM and EM memory subsets, whereas CD8+ clones were found to be enriched in EMRA. The study included only two mild cases, and larger cohorts that include severe cases with pre-infection samples were judged to be necessary. Balanced CD4/CD8 phenotypes were observed for clones contracting from day 15 to 85, whereas a bias towards CD4+ was observed for a second wave of clones expanding from day 15 to 37. The detection of some responding clones in pre-infection memory suggests that pre-existing cross-reactive memory T cells joined the SARS-CoV-2 response.

Comments on this clonotype: Its binding antigen is unknown. Within one base of it there is no much larger clone, and no base qualities were kept.

Sequencing used an Illumina NovaSeq 6000. cDNA libraries for TCRalpha and TCRbeta were prepared by 5'RACE using constant-segment primers, with sample barcodes and unique molecular identifiers added. RNA was extracted from every sample with Trizol reagent. The libraries were amplified in two PCR steps, and the second step added a second sample barcode and Illumina TruSeq adapters. Sequencing of the libraries was done on an Illumina NovaSeq, producing 2 x 150 bp paired-end reads. In the source study's methods: With migec v1.2.7, reads were demultiplexed and then collapsed into UMI-guided consensus sequences. Using mixcr v2.1.11, the UMI consensuses were aligned to TRA and TRB V and J templates and assembled into clonotypes. Expanded or contracted clonotypes were those called significant by both edgeR and NoisET, with noise models trained on biological replicates. For edgeR calls, the thresholds were a false discovery rate-adjusted p below 0.01 and a log2 fold-change of 1. As an exploratory analysis of dynamics, max-normalized trajectories of the 1000 most abundant clonotypes were examined by PCA with hierarchical clustering. Each responding clone was given a CD4 or CD8 phenotype based on the CD4+ and CD8+ repertoires, which had been sequenced separately. TCRdb reprocessing: public reads trimmed at Q25 with fastp, clones called with MiXCR, in-frame beta chains kept. Each entry is one CDR3 protein sequence, shown with its most common DNA and genes. These V and J calls derive from TCRdb rather than the authors' analysis. The sample table records about 350,000 distinct CDR3 sequences; around 13% of these occur just once. The ten largest clones take up about 24% of the sample.

Ficoll-Paque density gradient centrifugation was used to isolate PBMCs. The receptor was derived from a man aged 18 to 29 who had mild COVID-19 (a few samples of this study predate the infection). The sample titles of this study are shuffled in the database, so cell type and time point are left out; the donor was told from shared clones. The sequenced sample consisted of PBMCs or a T cell subset sorted from them (not recorded which).

The CDR3 amino acid sequence is: CATSDFRDGYTF. The nucleotide sequence reads as follows: TGTGCCACCAGTGATTTTAGGGATGGCTACACCTTC. Here the chain combines TRBV24-1 and TRBJ1-2, with no confident D gene call. V is clipped by 1 base and J by 6 bases, and the sequence between their germline boundaries is 5 bases long. There are 12 amino acids in the CDR3, from cysteine to phenylalanine inclusive. Here the CDR3 DNA is all that survives: 36 bases in frame from base 1. CDR1 and CDR2 were assigned from the germline V gene as KGHDR and SFDVKD.